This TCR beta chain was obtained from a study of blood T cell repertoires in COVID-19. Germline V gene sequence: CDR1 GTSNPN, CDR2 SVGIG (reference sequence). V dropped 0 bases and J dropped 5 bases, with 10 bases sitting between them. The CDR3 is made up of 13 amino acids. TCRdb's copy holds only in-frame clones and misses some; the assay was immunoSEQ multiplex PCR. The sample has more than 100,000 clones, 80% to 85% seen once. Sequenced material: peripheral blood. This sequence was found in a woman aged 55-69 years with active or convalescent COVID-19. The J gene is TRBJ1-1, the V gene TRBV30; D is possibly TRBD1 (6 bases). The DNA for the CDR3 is TGTGCCTGGAGTGTACAGGGTGAGACTGAAGCTTTCTTT. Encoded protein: CAWSVQGETEAFF.